One sample yielded the 8 T cell receptor beta chains listed below, sequenced in a study of human thymus T cells. Sequenced by immunoSEQ multiplex PCR; TCRdb stores in-frame clones only, minus some. This table has some 130,000 clones, around 94% appearing once. The thymus was resected at corrective cardiac surgery. What was sequenced was thymus tissue. The source is a boy under three years old with a congenital heart defect but otherwise immunologically healthy.

This chain links TRBV10-3 with TRBJ2-7; tentative D call: TRBD1 (7 bases). V lost 7 bases to trimming and J lost 6 bases, with 13 bases between them. This CDR3 contains 12 residues. CDR1 ENHRY and CDR2 SYGVKD come from the germline V gene. CDR3 in DNA: TGTGCCATCAACACCCAGGGGGGCGAGCAGTACTTC. It specifies CAINTQGGEQYF.

V usage is TRBV5-4 and J usage is TRBJ2-5; D gene ambiguous. Germline V gives CDR1 SGHNT, CDR2 YYREEE (reference sequence). Trimming left V 2 bases short and J 2 bases short, with 10 bases between. This CDR3 is built from 14 residues. CDR3 sequence (DNA): TGTGCCAGCAGCTTAATCACAGATCAAGAGACCCAGTACTTC. Amino acid sequence: CASSLITDQETQYF.

This rearrangement joins TRBV5-1 to TRBJ2-5; 12 bases line up with TRBD2. This CDR3 is 18 amino acids long. Per germline, CDR1 SGHRS and CDR2 YFSETQ. The V segment lost 3 bases and the J segment 3 bases; nucleotides outside the gene matches: 12. Here the CDR3 reads CASSSGLAGISEEETQYF. The CDR3 DNA follows: TGCGCCAGCAGCTCTGGACTAGCGGGGATCTCAGAGGAAGAGACCCAGTACTTC.

The chain is built from TRBV14 and TRBJ2-1; 8 nucleotides align to TRBD1. This CDR3 comprises 16 residues. Germline V gene data show CDR1 as SGHDN and CDR2 as FVKESK. The J segment lost 5 bases and the V segment lost 1 base, leaving 7 bases of the junction unmatched. CDR3 sequence (DNA): TGTGCCAGCAGCCAAGGGGGGACAGGTGGGGACAATGAGCAGTTCTTC. It translates to CASSQGGTGGDNEQFF. The whole variable domain, remainder taken from reference TRBV14 and TRBJ2-1, is EAGVTQFPSHSVIEKGQTVTLRCDPISGHDNLYWYRRVMGKEIKFLLHFVKESKQDESGMPNNRFLAERTGGTYSTLKVQPAELEDSGVYFCASSQGGTGGDNEQFFGPGTRLTVL.

The chain carries TRBV4-1 and TRBJ1-1; D uncertain. The germline V gene has CDR1 MGHRA and CDR2 YSYEKL. CDR3 length equals 14 residues. Trimming took 1 base from V and 0 from J, leaving 6 bases between them. This CDR3 reads CASSQGGMNTEAFF. CDR3 coding DNA: TGCGCCAGCAGCCAAGGGGGTATGAACACTGAAGCTTTCTTT.

The V gene is TRBV4-1, the J gene TRBJ2-5; 8 bases map to TRBD2. Germline lookup yields CDR1 MGHRA and CDR2 YSYEKL. The CDR3 loop spans 18 amino acids. Trimming cost V 3 bases and J 5 bases; bases outside gene matches: 17. The CDR3 reads CASSHSPPLSGGLETQYF. The CDR3 DNA is TGCGCCAGCAGCCATTCCCCTCCTCTATCGGGGGGGCTGGAGACCCAGTACTTC.

The genes are TRBV5-5 and TRBJ2-5; TRBD2 agrees at 7 bases. The CDR3 contains 16 residues. J was trimmed by 1 base and V by 5 bases; bases with no gene match: 11. CDR1 and CDR2 (germline): SGHKS, YYEKEE (reference sequence). The CDR3 DNA reads as TGTGCCAGCAGGGACCCAATAGCGGGCCTCCAAGAGACCCAGTACTTC. It encodes CASRDPIAGLQETQYF. The complete variable domain, with remaining parts taken from reference TRBV5-5 and TRBJ2-5, reads DAGVTQSPTHLIKTRGQQVTLRCSPISGHKSVSWYQQVLGQGPQFIFQYYEKEERGRGNFPDRFSARQFPNYSSELNVNALLLGDSALYLCASRDPIAGLQETQYFGPGTRLLVL.

V usage is TRBV5-8 and J usage is TRBJ2-7; tentative D call: TRBD2 (6 bases). V was cut by 3 bases and J by 3 bases, with 16 bases left in between. This CDR3 has 15 amino acids. Germline V gene lookup returns CDR1 SGHTS and CDR2 YDEGEE. CDR3 sequence reads: CASSWSPWGVYEQYF. CDR3 DNA sequence: TGTGCCAGCAGCTGGAGTCCCTGGGGGGTCTACGAGCAGTACTTC.